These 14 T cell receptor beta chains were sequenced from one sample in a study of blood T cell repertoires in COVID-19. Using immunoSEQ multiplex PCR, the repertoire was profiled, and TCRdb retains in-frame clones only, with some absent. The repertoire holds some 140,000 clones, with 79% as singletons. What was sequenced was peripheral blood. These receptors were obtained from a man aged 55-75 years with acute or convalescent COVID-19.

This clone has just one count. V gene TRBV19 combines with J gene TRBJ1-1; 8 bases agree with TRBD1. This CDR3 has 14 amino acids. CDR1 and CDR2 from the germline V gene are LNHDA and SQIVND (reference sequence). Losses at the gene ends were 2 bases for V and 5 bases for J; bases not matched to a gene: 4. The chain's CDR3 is CASSIRQGLTEAFF. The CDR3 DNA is TGTGCCAGTAGTATACGACAGGGGTTGACTGAAGCTTTCTTT.

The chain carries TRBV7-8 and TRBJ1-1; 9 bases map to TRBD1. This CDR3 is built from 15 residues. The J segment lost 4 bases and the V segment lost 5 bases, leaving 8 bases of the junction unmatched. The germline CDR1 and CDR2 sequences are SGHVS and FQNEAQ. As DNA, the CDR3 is TGTGCCAGCAGCCCACAGGGGGCAGGGGGCACTGAAGCTTTCTTT. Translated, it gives CASSPQGAGGTEAFF.

In DNA, the CDR3 is TGTGCCAGCAGTGAGGGCAGGGGGATGAATTCACCCCTCCACTTT. Its translation: CASSEGRGMNSPLHF. The gene calls are TRBV2 and TRBJ1-6, with TRBD1 matching 7 bases. Germline V lookup: CDR1 SNHLY, CDR2 FYNNEI. Trimming cost V 3 bases and J 7 bases; bases outside gene matches: 6. The CDR3 spans 15 residues. The variable domain in full, completed from reference TRBV2 and TRBJ1-6, reads EPEVTQTPSHQVTQMGQEVILRCVPISNHLYFYWYRQILGQKVEFLVSFYNNEISEKSEIFDDQFSVERPDGSNFTLKIRSTKLEDSAMYFCASSEGRGMNSPLHFGNGTRLTVT.

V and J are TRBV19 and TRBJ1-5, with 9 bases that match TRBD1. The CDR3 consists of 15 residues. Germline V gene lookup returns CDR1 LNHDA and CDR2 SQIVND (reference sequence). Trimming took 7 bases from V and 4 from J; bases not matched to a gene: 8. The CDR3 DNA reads TGTGCCAGTACCAATCGGACAGGGGTGAATCAGCCCCAGCATTTT. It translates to CASTNRTGVNQPQHF.

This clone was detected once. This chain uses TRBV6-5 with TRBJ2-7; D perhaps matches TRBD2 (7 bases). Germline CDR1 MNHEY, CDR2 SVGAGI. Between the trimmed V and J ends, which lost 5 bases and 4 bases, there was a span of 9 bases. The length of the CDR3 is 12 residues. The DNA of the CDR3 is TGTGCCAGCAGTAGGGGGGGTTACGAGCAGTACTTC. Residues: CASSRGGYEQYF.

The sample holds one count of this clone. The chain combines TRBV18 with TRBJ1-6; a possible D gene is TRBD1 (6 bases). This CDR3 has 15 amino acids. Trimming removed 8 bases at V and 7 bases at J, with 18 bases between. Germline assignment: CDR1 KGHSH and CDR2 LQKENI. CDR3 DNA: TGTGCCAGCACAGGGACGTCCCTCGGAAATTCACCCCTCCACTTT. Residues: CASTGTSLGNSPLHF. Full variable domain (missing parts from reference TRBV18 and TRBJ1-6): NAGVMQNPRHLVRRRGQEARLRCSPMKGHSHVYWYRQLPEEGLKFMVYLQKENIIDESGMPKERFSAEFPKEGPSILRIQQVVRGDSAAYFCASTGTSLGNSPLHFGNGTRLTVT.

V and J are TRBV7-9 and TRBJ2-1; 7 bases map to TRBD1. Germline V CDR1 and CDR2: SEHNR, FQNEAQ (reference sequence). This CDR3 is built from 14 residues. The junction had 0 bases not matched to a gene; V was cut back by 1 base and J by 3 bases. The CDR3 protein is CASSLDRGYNEQFF. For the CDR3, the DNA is TGTGCCAGCAGCTTAGACAGGGGCTACAATGAGCAGTTCTTC.

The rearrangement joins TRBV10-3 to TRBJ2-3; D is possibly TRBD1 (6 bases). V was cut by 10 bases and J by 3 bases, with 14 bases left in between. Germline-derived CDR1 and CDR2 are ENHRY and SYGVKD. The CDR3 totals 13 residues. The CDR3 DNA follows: TGTGCCACCCAAAACAGGGAAACAGATACGCAGTATTTT. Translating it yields CATQNRETDTQYF.

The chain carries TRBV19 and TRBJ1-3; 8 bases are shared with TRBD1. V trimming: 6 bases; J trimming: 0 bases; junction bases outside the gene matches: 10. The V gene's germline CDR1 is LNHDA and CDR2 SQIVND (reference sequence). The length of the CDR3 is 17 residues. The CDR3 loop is CASSSSSGTGSGNTIYF. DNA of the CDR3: TGTGCCAGTAGCTCCTCTTCCGGGACAGGCTCTGGAAACACCATATATTTT.

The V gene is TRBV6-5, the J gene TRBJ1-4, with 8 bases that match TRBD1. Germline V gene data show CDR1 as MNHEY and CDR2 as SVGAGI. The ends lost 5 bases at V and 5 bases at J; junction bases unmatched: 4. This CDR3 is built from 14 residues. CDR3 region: CASSLDRGNEKLFF. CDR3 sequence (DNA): TGTGCCAGCAGTCTCGACAGGGGCAATGAAAAACTGTTTTTT.

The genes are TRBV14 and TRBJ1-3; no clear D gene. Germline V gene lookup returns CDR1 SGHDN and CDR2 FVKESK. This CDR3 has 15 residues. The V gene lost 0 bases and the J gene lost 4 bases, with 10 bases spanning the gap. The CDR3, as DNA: TGTGCCAGCAGCCAAGACCCCAGGTGGGGAAACACCATATATTTT. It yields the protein CASSQDPRWGNTIYF.

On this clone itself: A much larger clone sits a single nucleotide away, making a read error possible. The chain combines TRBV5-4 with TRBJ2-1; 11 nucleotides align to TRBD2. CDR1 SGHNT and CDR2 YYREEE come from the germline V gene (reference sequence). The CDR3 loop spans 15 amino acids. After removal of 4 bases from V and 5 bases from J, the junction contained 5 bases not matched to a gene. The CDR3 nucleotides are TGTGCCAGCAGCCCGACTAGCGGGAAGAACAATGAGCAGTTCTTC. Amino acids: CASSPTSGKNNEQFF.

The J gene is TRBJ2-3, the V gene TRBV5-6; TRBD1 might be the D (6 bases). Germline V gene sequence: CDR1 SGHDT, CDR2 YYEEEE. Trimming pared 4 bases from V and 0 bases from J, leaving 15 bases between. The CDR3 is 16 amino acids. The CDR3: CASSKRTVSSTDTQYF. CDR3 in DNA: TGTGCCAGCAGCAAACGGACAGTATCTAGCACAGATACGCAGTATTTT.

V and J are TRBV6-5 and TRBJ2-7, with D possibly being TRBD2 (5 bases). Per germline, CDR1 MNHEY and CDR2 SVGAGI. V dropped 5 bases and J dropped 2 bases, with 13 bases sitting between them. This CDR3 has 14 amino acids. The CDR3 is CASSTGITTYEQYF. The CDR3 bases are TGTGCCAGCAGTACCGGGATCACAACCTACGAGCAGTACTTC.